The 29 T cell receptor beta chains in this list originate from one sample, sequenced in a study of T cell clonotyping in hematopoietic cell transplantation. The time point: recipient sample about 28 days before transplant, after cytoreduction. Assay: immunoSEQ multiplex PCR; the TCRdb copy retains only in-frame clones and omits some. The table lists tens of thousands of clones, around 96% of them singletons, with around 1.5% in the top ten. The source was peripheral blood mononuclear cells, collected before stem cell transplant. Every receptor here comes from a woman between 45 and 65 years old with acute myeloid leukemia. Some clones in this sample may be carry-over from other donors' samples.

The genes are TRBV6-1 and TRBJ1-1; 7 bases are shared with TRBD1. This CDR3 spans 14 amino acids. The J segment lost 4 bases and the V segment lost 6 bases, leaving 8 bases of the junction unmatched. CDR1 is MNHNS, CDR2 SASEGT, per germline. The CDR3 DNA reads as TGTGCCAGCAGAGGACAGGAGGGACCCACTGAAGCTTTCTTT. This gives the protein CASRGQEGPTEAFF.

The sample holds one count of this clone. The genes are TRBV29-1 and TRBJ2-3; 7 bases line up with TRBD1. Trimming removed 5 bases from V and 7 bases from J; junction bases left unmatched: 12. This CDR3 is built from 14 residues. Germline values: CDR1 SQVTM, CDR2 ANQGSEA. CDR3 in amino acids: CSVNTGEIGYTQYF. CDR3 nucleotide sequence: TGCAGCGTTAATACAGGGGAAATTGGCTATACGCAGTATTTT.

Of note for this clone: One end of the junction is discordant with germline, which a read error may explain. V usage is TRBV7-7 and J usage is TRBJ2-5; D is perhaps TRBD1 (5 bases). The CDR3 runs to 13 residues. CDR1 SSHAT and CDR2 FNYEAQ come from the germline V gene (reference sequence). The CDR3 region has the DNA TGTGCTAGCAGCATTGACAGCGAAGAGACCCAGTACTTC. Protein: CASSIDSEETQYF. The whole variable domain, filled in from reference TRBV7-7 and TRBJ2-5, reads GAGVSQSPRYKVTKRGQDVTLRCDPISSHATLYWYQQALGQGPEFLTYFNYEAQPDKSGLPSDRFSAERPEGSISTLTIQRTEQRDSAMYRCASSIDSEETQYFGPGTRLLVL.

This chain joins TRBV5-4 and TRBJ2-7; the D gene is possibly TRBD2 (6 bases). In germline, CDR1 is SGHNT, CDR2 YYREEE (reference sequence). V dropped 0 bases and J dropped 1 base, with 8 bases sitting between them. The CDR3 loop spans 14 amino acids. The CDR3 region is CASSLVRGSYEQYF. CDR3 coding DNA: TGTGCCAGCAGCTTGGTGCGGGGTTCCTACGAGCAGTACTTC.

The CDR3 DNA reads TGTGCCAGCAGTACACTAGCGGGAAACTACAATGAGCAGTTCTTC. Translation gives CASSTLAGNYNEQFF. J is TRBJ2-1 and V is TRBV27; 10 bases are shared with TRBD2. CDR3 length: 15 amino acids. Trimming cost V 5 bases and J 3 bases; bases outside gene matches: 4. Per the germline V gene, CDR1 is MNHEY and CDR2 is SMNVEV (reference sequence).

The chain has TRBV19 and TRBJ1-1; TRBD1 matches 8 bases. Germline CDR1 and CDR2: LNHDA and SQIVND (reference sequence). The CDR3 runs 17 residues. J gave up 1 base and V 1 base, and 8 bases lay outside the gene matches. CDR3 protein: CASSIGGGGTGNTEAFF. The DNA of the CDR3 is TGTGCCAGTAGTATAGGGGGCGGAGGGACAGGGAACACTGAAGCTTTCTTT. The whole variable domain, remainder taken from reference TRBV19 and TRBJ1-1, is DGGITQSPKYLFRKEGQNVTLSCEQNLNHDAMYWYRQDPGQGLRLIYYSQIVNDFQKGDIAEGYSVSREKKESFPLTVTSAQKNPTAFYLCASSIGGGGTGNTEAFFGQGTRLTVV.

The chain couples TRBV11-1 to TRBJ2-7; 7 nucleotides match TRBD1. This CDR3 has 16 residues. Germline trimming cut 6 bases from V and 1 base from J; bases unmatched to any gene: 12. Germline V gene lookup returns CDR1 SGHAT and CDR2 FQDESV (reference sequence). The CDR3 loop reads CASSPRQGPLSYEQYF. In DNA, the CDR3 is TGTGCCAGCAGTCCTCGACAGGGCCCACTATCCTACGAGCAGTACTTC.

The chain has TRBV4-2 and TRBJ1-2; D call uncertain. The CDR3 totals 15 residues. Trimming took off 4 bases at V and 4 bases at J, with 16 bases between the two ends. The germline gives CDR1 LGHNA, CDR2 YNFKEQ. The CDR3, as DNA: TGTGCCAGCAGCCCAAATTCGGTGACGGGCTATGGCTACACCTTC. Its protein is CASSPNSVTGYGYTF.

J is TRBJ2-7 and V is TRBV29-1, with D tentatively TRBD2 (5 bases). V dropped 1 base and J dropped 6 bases, with 10 bases sitting between them. Germline values: CDR1 SQVTM, CDR2 ANQGSEA. The CDR3 is 12 residues long. The CDR3 is CSVEGEGFEQYF. The CDR3 region has the DNA TGCAGCGTTGAAGGCGAGGGTTTCGAGCAGTACTTC.

The chain combines TRBV5-1 with TRBJ2-5; no reliable D call. In germline, CDR1 is SGHRS, CDR2 YFSETQ. V was clipped by 1 base and J by 1 base, with 5 bases between them. The CDR3 runs 13 residues. CDR3 amino acids: CASSLFPQETQYF. The CDR3 nucleotides read TGCGCCAGCAGCTTGTTCCCCCAAGAGACCCAGTACTTC.

The rearrangement links TRBV25-1 to TRBJ2-7; no clear D gene. Germline values: CDR1 MGHDK, CDR2 SYGVNS. Between the trimmed V and J ends, which lost 4 bases and 1 base, there was a span of 14 bases. The CDR3 has 15 residues. Here the CDR3 reads CASSGNNVGSYEQYF. DNA for the CDR3: TGTGCCAGCAGTGGTAATAACGTAGGGTCCTACGAGCAGTACTTC.

This clone has just one count. This chain connects TRBV6-5 to TRBJ1-1; 8 nucleotides agree with TRBD1. The CDR3 contains 15 residues. V trimming: 5 bases; J trimming: 8 bases; junction bases outside the gene matches: 13. The germline CDR1 and CDR2 sequences are MNHEY and SVGAGI. CDR3 DNA sequence: TGTGCCAGCAGTAGAAACAGGGGGGACCCATCAGAAGCTTTCTTT. It specifies CASSRNRGDPSEAFF.

V and J are TRBV5-1 and TRBJ2-2, with D tentatively TRBD2 (7 bases). Per germline, CDR1 SGHRS and CDR2 YFSETQ. V was trimmed by 1 base and J by 5 bases, leaving 12 bases between them. The CDR3 consists of 15 residues. DNA for the CDR3: TGCGCCAGCAGCTTGTACAGGGAGGGTACCGGGGAGCTGTTTTTT. Translation gives CASSLYREGTGELFF.

The chain links TRBV2 to TRBJ2-7; weak D call: TRBD1 (6 bases). Germline V CDR1 and CDR2: SNHLY, FYNNEI. The V and J ends lost 6 bases and 7 bases respectively, with 13 bases between them. This CDR3 is 12 amino acids long. The CDR3 protein is CASRDTGLEQYF. DNA of the CDR3: TGTGCCAGCAGGGATACAGGGCTTGAGCAGTACTTC. Supplemented by reference TRBV2 and TRBJ2-7, the full variable domain reads EPEVTQTPSHQVTQMGQEVILRCVPISNHLYFYWYRQILGQKVEFLVSFYNNEISEKSEIFDDQFSVERPDGSNFTLKIRSTKLEDSAMYFCASRDTGLEQYFGPGTRLTVT.

V is TRBV11-2 and J is TRBJ2-4, with 9 nucleotides matching TRBD2. The CDR3 has 15 residues. Germline CDR1 is SGHAT and CDR2 is FQNNGV. V lost 1 base and J lost 8; bases outside the gene matches: 6. The CDR3 region is CASSLVRREGYIQYF. In nucleotides, the CDR3 is TGTGCCAGCAGCTTAGTAAGGCGGGAGGGATACATTCAGTACTTC.

V and J are TRBV7-3 and TRBJ2-5; 9 bases line up with TRBD2. J was trimmed by 5 bases and V by 5 bases; bases with no gene match: 12. In germline, CDR1 is SGHTA, CDR2 FQGTGA. This CDR3 is 16 amino acids long. In DNA form, the CDR3 reads TGTGCCAGCAGCCTTTTTAGCGGGGGCCCTCGGGAGACCCAGTACTTC. It specifies CASSLFSGGPRETQYF.

J is TRBJ2-2 and V is TRBV6-4; D gene unclear. Germline CDR1 reads MRHNA; CDR2 reads SNTAGT. The ends were cut back, 1 base at V and 3 bases at J, with 3 bases in the middle. CDR3 length equals 13 residues. CDR3 bases: TGTGCCAGCAGTGACTTACACACCGGGGAGCTGTTTTTT. Translating gives CASSDLHTGELFF.

The chain uses TRBV29-1 and TRBJ2-2; 11 bases are shared with TRBD2. The J segment lost 7 bases and the V segment lost 3 bases, leaving 7 bases of the junction unmatched. Germline V gives CDR1 SQVTM, CDR2 ANQGSEA. The CDR3 is 15 residues long. CDR3 DNA sequence: TGCAGCGTTGAGTCGACTAGCGGGAAGGACGGGGAGCTGTTTTTT. Translating gives CSVESTSGKDGELFF.

The J gene is TRBJ2-7, the V gene TRBV30, with a tentative D call TRBD2 (5 bases). This CDR3 contains 11 residues. CDR1 is GTSNPN and CDR2 is SVGIG in the germline V gene (reference sequence). V was cut by 0 bases and J by 10 bases, with 10 bases left in between. The CDR3 protein is CAWSVSSGQYF. In DNA, the CDR3 is TGTGCCTGGAGTGTGAGCTCGGGACAGTACTTC. Together with reference TRBV30 and TRBJ2-7, the CDR3 gives the full variable domain: SQTIHQWPATLVQPVGSPLSLECTVEGTSNPNLYWYRQAAGRGLQLLFYSVGIGQISSEVPQNLSASRPQDRQFILSSKKLLLSDSGFYLCAWSVSSGQYFGPGTRLTVT.

V is TRBV6-6 and J is TRBJ1-2, with TRBD1 as a possible D gene (6 bases). The germline gives CDR1 MNHNY, CDR2 SVGAGI (reference sequence). CDR3 length: 15 amino acids. Between the trimmed V and J ends, which lost 6 bases and 0 bases, there was a span of 14 bases. CDR3: CASRPLDRTNYGYTF. CDR3 coding DNA: TGTGCCAGCAGACCTCTTGACAGGACTAACTATGGCTACACCTTC.

The chain is built from TRBV30 and TRBJ1-5; D unclear. Germline values: CDR1 GTSNPN, CDR2 SVGIG (reference sequence). Trimming took off 2 bases at V and 4 bases at J, with 12 bases between the two ends. The CDR3 loop spans 14 amino acids. The CDR3 spells CAWSFPGGNQPQHF. CDR3 bases: TGTGCCTGGAGTTTCCCTGGAGGTAATCAGCCCCAGCATTTT. Full variable domain (rest looked up from reference TRBV30 and TRBJ1-5): SQTIHQWPATLVQPVGSPLSLECTVEGTSNPNLYWYRQAAGRGLQLLFYSVGIGQISSEVPQNLSASRPQDRQFILSSKKLLLSDSGFYLCAWSFPGGNQPQHFGDGTRLSIL.

The rearrangement uses TRBV20-1 and TRBJ1-2; 9 nucleotides align to TRBD1. The CDR3 sequence is 11 residues long. The V gene end was trimmed by 6 bases and the J gene end by 7 bases; junction bases not matched to a gene: 3. Looked up from germline, CDR1 is DFQATT and CDR2 is SNEGSKA (reference sequence). CDR3 sequence (DNA): TGCAGTGCCGGACAGGGGCCTGGCTACACCTTC. As protein: CSAGQGPGYTF.

The CDR3 spells CASGEGQGVQPQHF. The CDR3 DNA sequence: TGTGCCAGCGGCGAAGGACAGGGGGTCCAGCCCCAGCATTTT. V usage is TRBV28 and J usage is TRBJ1-5, with TRBD1 matching over 10 bases. Germline loops: CDR1 MDHEN, CDR2 SYDVKM. The CDR3 is made up of 14 amino acids. J gave up 7 bases and V 8 bases, and 8 bases lay outside the gene matches.

The chain combines TRBV4-2 with TRBJ2-7; 8 positions match TRBD2. V was pared by 1 base and J by 1 base, with 9 bases of the junction left unmatched. Germline values: CDR1 LGHNA, CDR2 YNFKEQ. This CDR3 spans 17 amino acids. CDR3 bases: TGTGCCAGCAGCCAAGGGGTAGCGAGCGGGAGTTCCTACGAGCAGTACTTC. It is translated as CASSQGVASGSSYEQYF.

The chain has TRBV6-1 and TRBJ2-7, with D tentatively TRBD2 (6 bases). Trimming cost V 3 bases and J 3 bases, with 12 bases left between them. This CDR3 region has 14 residues. Germline assignment: CDR1 MNHNS and CDR2 SASEGT. CDR3 sequence reads: CASSEGGPVYEQYF. The CDR3 DNA reads as TGTGCCAGCAGTGAGGGGGGACCCGTCTACGAGCAGTACTTC.

This rearrangement joins TRBV2 to TRBJ2-7, with no clear D. In germline, CDR1 is SNHLY, CDR2 FYNNEI. The CDR3 runs 17 residues. Trimming took off 0 bases at V and 1 base at J, with 16 bases between the two ends. In nucleotides, the CDR3 is TGTGCCAGCAGTGAAGCGCTTCAGAACATTAATTCCTACGAGCAGTACTTC. Encoded protein: CASSEALQNINSYEQYF.

The V call is TRBV7-2, the J call TRBJ1-6; D is perhaps TRBD1 (6 bases). This CDR3 comprises 15 residues. The germline V and J ends were trimmed by 1 base and 10 bases, with 14 bases remaining between them. Germline values: CDR1 SGHTA, CDR2 FQGNSA. CDR3 coding DNA: TGTGCCAGCAGCTTAGATAGGGGGGTCGGGTCACCCCTCCACTTT. Translated: CASSLDRGVGSPLHF.

The rearrangement uses TRBV30 and TRBJ1-3; D gene unclear. CDR3 length equals 14 residues. V lost 0 bases, J lost 4 bases, and 10 bases lay in between. CDR1 GTSNPN and CDR2 SVGIG come from the germline V gene (reference sequence). The DNA of the CDR3 is TGTGCCTGGAGTGTAAGGGAGTCCGGAAACACCATATATTTT. Encoded protein: CAWSVRESGNTIYF.

The chain combines TRBV5-1 with TRBJ2-7; maybe TRBD2 (5 bases). CDR3 length: 11 residues. V gave up 0 bases and J gave up 7 bases, with 5 bases separating them. Germline CDR1 SGHRS, CDR2 YFSETQ. CDR3 amino acids: CASSLAGEQYF. In nucleotides, the CDR3 is TGCGCCAGCAGCTTGGCGGGGGAGCAGTACTTC.